This TCR beta chain was sequenced in a study of T cells in Graves' hyperthyroidism and ophthalmopathy. This clonotype was observed a few times. Amplification of TCR beta CDR3 regions was performed using RNA transcripts as template. HTBI primers were the set used in a first-round RT-PCR of the TCR CDR3. TCRdb reprocessed the multiplex PCR reads via MiXCR and lists one record per CDR3 protein. This table has some 690,000 distinct CDR3 sequences, approximately 15% appearing once. The material sequenced was blood. The receptor was isolated from a man aged 45-60 years with Graves' hyperthyroidism.

CDR3 protein: CSARDPGQGGSPLHF. The DNA for the CDR3 is TGCAGTGCTAGAGACCCGGGACAGGGGGGCTCACCCCTCCACTTT. The rearrangement links TRBV20-1 to TRBJ1-6; TRBD1 aligns across 11 bases. Germline V lookup: CDR1 DFQATT, CDR2 SNEGSKA (reference sequence). V gave up 0 bases and J gave up 10 bases; unmatched junction bases: 5. The CDR3 loop spans 15 amino acids.